The sequence of this TCR beta chain was determined in a study of blood T cell repertoires in COVID-19. Across the whole study: The cDNA or gDNA used as material had been derived from T cells, B-cell-depleted T cells, or PBMCs.

As originally analysed: Reference gene primers were amplified, and this amplification served to estimate nucleated cell counts. The data were produced by immunoSEQ multiplex PCR, yet TCRdb's version contains in-frame clones alone and is incomplete. The D gene and trimming were derived from the DNA, and the V and J assignments and clone size from that table. The table has about 200,000 clones, almost 85% seen once. Germline lookup yields CDR1 LNHDA and CDR2 SQIVND (reference sequence). This CDR3 comprises 15 residues. J was trimmed by 2 bases and V by 9 bases; bases with no gene match: 9. Input material: peripheral blood. This clonotype originated in a middle-aged woman with acute or convalescent COVID-19. V gene TRBV19 combines with J gene TRBJ2-1, with 8 bases aligning to TRBD1. CDR3 sequence reads: CASRLGQDPYNEQFF. CDR3 DNA sequence: TGTGCCAGCCGATTGGGACAGGACCCCTACAATGAGCAGTTCTTC.